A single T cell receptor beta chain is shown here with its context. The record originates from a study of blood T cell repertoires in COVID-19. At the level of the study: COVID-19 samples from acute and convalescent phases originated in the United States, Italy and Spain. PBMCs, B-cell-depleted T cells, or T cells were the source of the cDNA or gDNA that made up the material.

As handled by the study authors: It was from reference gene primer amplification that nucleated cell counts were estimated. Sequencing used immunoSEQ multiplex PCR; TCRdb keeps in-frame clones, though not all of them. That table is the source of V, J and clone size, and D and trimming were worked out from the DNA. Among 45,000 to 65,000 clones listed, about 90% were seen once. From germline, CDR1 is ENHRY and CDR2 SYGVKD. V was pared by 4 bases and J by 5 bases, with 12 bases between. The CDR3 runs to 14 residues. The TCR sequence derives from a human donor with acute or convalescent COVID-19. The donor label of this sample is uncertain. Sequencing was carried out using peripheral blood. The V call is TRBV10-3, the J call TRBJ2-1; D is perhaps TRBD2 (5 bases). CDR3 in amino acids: CAISVSRENNEQFF. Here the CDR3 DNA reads TGTGCCATCAGTGTGTCTAGGGAGAACAATGAGCAGTTCTTC.